This T cell receptor (beta chain) was identified in a study of cytomegalovirus exposure and HLA in healthy donors. Study observations and caveats: The authors judged a highly shared variant cluster likely a sequencing artifact. In a later analysis, an Asian-associated ancestry cluster reportedly showed fewer N-insertions than the roughly 690-donor mean. The classifier was said to identify cytomegalovirus status with high specificity and sensitivity.

This clone showed up just a few times. No antigen is known for it. The CDR3 is 18 residues long. V lost 5 bases and J lost 2, with 22 bases in between. CDR1 is PRHDT, CDR2 FYEKMQ, per germline (reference sequence). PCR primers comprised 60 Vbeta and 13 Jbeta primers. Source study methods: The authors later counted tens of millions of unique TCR beta chains, roughly 10 million of them shared. Assay: immunoSEQ multiplex PCR; the TCRdb copy retains only in-frame clones and omits some. The V and J calls and clone size are taken from that table; D and trimming were inferred from the DNA. This sample has under 150,000 clones; about 64% occur once, and the top ten carry roughly 8.3%.

The material sequenced was PBMCs. The chain combines TRBV13 with TRBJ2-1; maybe TRBD1 (7 bases). The source is a man younger than 35 in good health and CMV-seropositive. The DNA for the CDR3 is TGTGCCAGCAGCCCCCGACAGGGAGGCCCTGTGGCCTACAATGAGCAGTTCTTC. It translates to CASSPRQGGPVAYNEQFF.